Sequencing of this T cell receptor beta chain was carried out in a study of cytomegalovirus exposure and HLA in healthy donors. Trimming took 6 bases from V and 1 from J, leaving 9 bases between them. The germline gives CDR1 SNHLY, CDR2 FYNNEI. This CDR3 comprises 13 residues. Sequencing was performed with immunoSEQ multiplex PCR; in TCRdb, only in-frame clones are kept and a portion is missing. The table lists about 130,000 clones, about nine tenths of them singletons. This clone was seen a few times. The V gene is TRBV2, the J gene TRBJ1-2; tentatively, D is TRBD1 (6 bases). The sequenced material came from PBMCs. This TCR was recovered from a man aged 25 to 40 in good health and CMV-seronegative. The CDR3 DNA reads as TGTGCCAGCAGGGAGGACAGTAACTATGGCTACACCTTC. Translation gives CASREDSNYGYTF.